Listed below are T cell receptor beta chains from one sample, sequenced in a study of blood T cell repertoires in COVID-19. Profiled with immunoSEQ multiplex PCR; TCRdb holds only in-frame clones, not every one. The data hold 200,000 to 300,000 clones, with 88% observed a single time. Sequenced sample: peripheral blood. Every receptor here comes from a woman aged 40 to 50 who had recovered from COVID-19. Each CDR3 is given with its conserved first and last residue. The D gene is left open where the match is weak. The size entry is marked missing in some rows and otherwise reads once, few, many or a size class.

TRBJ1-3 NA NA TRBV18 TGTGCCAGCTCACCACCGCCTGGCAGGCCTGGAAACACCATATATTTT CASSPPPGRPGNTIYF
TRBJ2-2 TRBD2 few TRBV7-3 TGTGCCAGCAGCTCACCCCCCGGGGGAGGGACGAACACCGGGGAGCTGTTTTTT CASSSPPGGGTNTGELFF
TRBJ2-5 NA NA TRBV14 TGTGCCAGCAGCCAAGGGTGGGGAGCCAAGACCCAGTACTTC CASSQGWGAKTQYF
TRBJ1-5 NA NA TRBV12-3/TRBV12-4 TGTGCCAGCAGACAGGGCAATCAGCCCCAGCATTTT CASRQGNQPQHF
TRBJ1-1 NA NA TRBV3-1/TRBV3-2 TGTGCCAGCAGCCATGGAGCGAACACTGAAGCTTTCTTT CASSHGANTEAFF
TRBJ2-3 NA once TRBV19 TGTGCCAGTAGTGGCCAGGGGGGAGATACGCAGTATTTT CASSGQGGDTQYF
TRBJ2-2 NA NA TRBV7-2 TGTGCCAGCAGCTTTGGGGGGTCCGGGGAGCTGTTTTTT CASSFGGSGELFF
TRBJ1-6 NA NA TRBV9 TGTGCCAGCAGCCCCCTGGCGGGCTCCTATAATTCACCCCTCCACTTT CASSPLAGSYNSPLHF
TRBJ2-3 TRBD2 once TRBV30 TGTGCCTGGAGTGGGGGAGGGACGCAGTATTTT CAWSGGGTQYF
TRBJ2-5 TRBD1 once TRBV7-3 TGTGCCAGCAGCGGCACAGGGGGCGCAGAGACCCAGTACTTC CASSGTGGAETQYF
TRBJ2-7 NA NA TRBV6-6 TGTGCCAGCAGTTACTCGACGGCGGCCTCCTACGAGCAGTACTTC CASSYSTAASYEQYF
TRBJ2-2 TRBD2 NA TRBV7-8 TGTGCCAGCAGCTCCGGCGGGGGGGGGACCGGGGAGCTGTTTTTT CASSSGGGGTGELFF
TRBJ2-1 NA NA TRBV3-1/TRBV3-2 TGTGCCAGCAGCCCGGACTACGCCCCTTACAATGAGCAGTTCTTC CASSPDYAPYNEQFF
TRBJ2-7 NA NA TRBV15 TGTGCCACCAGCAGAGATCAGCGATACGAGCAGTACTTC CATSRDQRYEQYF
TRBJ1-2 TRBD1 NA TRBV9 TGTGCCAGCAGCACCTGGGACAGGGCCTACCATGGCTACACCTTC CASSTWDRAYHGYTF
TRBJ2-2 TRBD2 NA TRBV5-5 TGTGCCAGCAGCCGGGGACTAGCGGGAGGCCCAGGGAGGAACACCGGGGAGCTGTTTTTT CASSRGLAGGPGRNTGELFF
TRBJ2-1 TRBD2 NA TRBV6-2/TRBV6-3 TGTGCCAGCAGCCTAGCGGGAGGACGGAATGAGCAGTTCTTC CASSLAGGRNEQFF
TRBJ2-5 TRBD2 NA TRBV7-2 TGTGCCAGCAGCCATAGCGGGAGGGCCTCTAGGCTCCAAGAGACCCAGTACTTC CASSHSGRASRLQETQYF
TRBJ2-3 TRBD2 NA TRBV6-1 TGTGCCAGCAGAGAACGGACTAGCGGGCGCACAGATACGCAGTATTTT CASRERTSGRTDTQYF
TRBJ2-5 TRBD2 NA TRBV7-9 TGTGCCAGCAGCACAGGGACTAGCGGGGTGAAGACCCAGTACTTC CASSTGTSGVKTQYF
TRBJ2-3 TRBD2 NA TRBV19 TGTGCCAGTAGTAGGGGACTAGCGGTCACAGATACGCAGTATTTT CASSRGLAVTDTQYF
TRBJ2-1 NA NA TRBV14 TGTGCCAGCAGCCAAGGGCCCGCACCCTACAATGAGCAGTTCTTC CASSQGPAPYNEQFF
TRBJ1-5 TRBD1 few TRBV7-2 TGTGCCAGCAGCTCGGACAGGGGTAGCAATCAGCCCCAGCATTTT CASSSDRGSNQPQHF
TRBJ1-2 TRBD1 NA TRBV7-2 TGTGCCAGCAGCTTAGGGAGGACAGGGGCAAACTATGGCTACACCTTC CASSLGRTGANYGYTF
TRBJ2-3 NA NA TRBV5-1 TGCGCCAGCAGCGGCGGGGCCCCCACAGATACGCAGTATTTT CASSGGAPTDTQYF
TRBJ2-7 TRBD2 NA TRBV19 TGTGCCAGTAGTACCCTCCTCAGCGGGAGGGCCCACGAGCAGTACTTC CASSTLLSGRAHEQYF
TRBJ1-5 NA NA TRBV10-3 TGTGCCATCACCGGACAGCTCAATCAGCCCCAGCATTTT CAITGQLNQPQHF
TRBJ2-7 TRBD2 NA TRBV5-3 TGTGCCAGAAGCCCGGGGGGTGGCGGGATTCGGTACGAGCAGTACTTC CARSPGGGGIRYEQYF
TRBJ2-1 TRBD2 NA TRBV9 TGTGCCAGCAGCGTAGGGCCTAGCGGGAGCGATGAGCAGTTCTTC CASSVGPSGSDEQFF
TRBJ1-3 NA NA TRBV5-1 TGCGCCAGCAGCTTGGCGGGATCTGGAAACACCATATATTTT CASSLAGSGNTIYF
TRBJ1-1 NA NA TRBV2 TGTGCCAGCATGGGGCAGGGGCACACTGAAGCTTTCTTT CASMGQGHTEAFF
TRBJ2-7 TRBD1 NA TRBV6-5 TGTGCCAGCAGCCCCGGGACAGGGCTCTCCTACGAGCAGTACTTC CASSPGTGLSYEQYF
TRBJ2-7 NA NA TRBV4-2 TGTGCCAGCAGCCCCAATGGGGGCGTGGAGCAGTACTTC CASSPNGGVEQYF
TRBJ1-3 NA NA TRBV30 TGTGCCTGGAACCCCGGGGGGGCGCGGGGAAACACCATATATTTT CAWNPGGARGNTIYF
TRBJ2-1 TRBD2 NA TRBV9 TGTGCCAGCAGCGTAGGCGGGAGAATCAACAATGAGCAGTTCTTC CASSVGGRINNEQFF
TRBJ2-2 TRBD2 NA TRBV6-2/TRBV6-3 TGTGCCAGCAGTTATGTGGGGGGGACCCCTAACACCGGGGAGCTGTTTTTT CASSYVGGTPNTGELFF
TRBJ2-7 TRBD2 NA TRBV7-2 TGTGCCAGCAGCCAGAGGGGACTAGGGTCCTACGAGCAGTACTTC CASSQRGLGSYEQYF
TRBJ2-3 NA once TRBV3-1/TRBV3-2 TGTGCCAGCAGCCACCGGGGACAAGATACGCAGTATTTT CASSHRGQDTQYF
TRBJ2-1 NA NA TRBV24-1 TGTGCCACCAGTGACCCCGACGGGGACTCCTACAATGAGCAGTTCTTC CATSDPDGDSYNEQFF
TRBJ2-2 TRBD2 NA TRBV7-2 TGTGCCAGCAGCTTAGCCCGGCGATGGACTAGCGGGAGTGTGGGGCACGGGGAGCTGTTTTTT CASSLARRWTSGSVGHGELFF
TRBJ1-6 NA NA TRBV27 TGTGCCAGCACGGCCGCTGGGCCCCCAAATTCACCCCTCCACTTT CASTAAGPPNSPLHF
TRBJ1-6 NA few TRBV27 TGTGCCACCCGGCGGTCAAATTCACCCCTCCACTTT CATRRSNSPLHF
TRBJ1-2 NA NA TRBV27 TGTGCCAGCAGTTTATCGAGGAGGGCCAATGGCTACACCTTC CASSLSRRANGYTF
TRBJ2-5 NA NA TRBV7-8 TGTGCCAGCAGCCCCTTTCTTGGAGGGACCCAGTACTTC CASSPFLGGTQYF
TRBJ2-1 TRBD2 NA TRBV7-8 TGTGCCAGCAGCCCCAGCCGGGGGGGTGAGCAGTTCTTC CASSPSRGGEQFF
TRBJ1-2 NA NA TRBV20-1 TGCAGTGCTAGATGGGGGGGTGGCTACACCTTC CSARWGGGYTF
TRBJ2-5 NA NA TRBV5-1 TGCGCCAGCAGCGCGGGGGGACAGGGCGAGACCCAGTACTTC CASSAGGQGETQYF
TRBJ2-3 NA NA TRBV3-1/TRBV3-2 TGTGCCAGCAGGGGGCAGTGGAGAGATACGCAGTATTTT CASRGQWRDTQYF
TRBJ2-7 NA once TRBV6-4 TGTGCCAGCAGCGCGGGGCACCCCGGCAGCTACGAGCAGTACTTC CASSAGHPGSYEQYF
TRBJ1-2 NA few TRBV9 TGTGCCAGCAGCCACGACAATAGGGGAGGCTACACCTTC CASSHDNRGGYTF
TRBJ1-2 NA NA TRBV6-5 TGTGCCAGCAGTCCCCCGGGGGGTGGCTATGGCTACACCTTC CASSPPGGGYGYTF
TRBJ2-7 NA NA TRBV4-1 TGCGCCAGCAGCCAAGTGGGTTTGCGCGGCAACTCCTACGAGCAGTACTTC CASSQVGLRGNSYEQYF
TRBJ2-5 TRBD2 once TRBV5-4 TGTGCCAGCAGCCGAGGTTGGGCTCCGGGAGGGCCGGGGTTCCAAGAGACCCAGTACTTC CASSRGWAPGGPGFQETQYF
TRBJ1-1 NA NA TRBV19 TGTGCCAGTATAGCAAGGGTCGGGGTCGGGGGCACTGAAGCTTTCTTT CASIARVGVGGTEAFF
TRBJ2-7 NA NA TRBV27 TGTGCCAGCAGTTTACCCGGGTCCCAGCCCTACGAGCAGTACTTC CASSLPGSQPYEQYF
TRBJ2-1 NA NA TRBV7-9 TGTGCCAGCAGCTTGGCCGGGGGGCCGTCTTACAATGAGCAGTTCTTC CASSLAGGPSYNEQFF
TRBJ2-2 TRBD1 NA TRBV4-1 TGCGCCAGCAGCCCCCGGGACAGTTCTCTCGGGGAGCTGTTTTTT CASSPRDSSLGELFF